What follows are 24 T cell receptor beta chains derived from one specimen sequenced in a study of T cells in tuberculosis. The assay was immunoSEQ multiplex PCR, and TCRdb's table has in-frame clones only and misses some. The data show 20,000 to 25,000 clones, about 96% seen once. The specimen was PBMCs. All receptors come from a donor between 10 and 35 years old with latent tuberculosis or without tuberculosis infection.

CDR3 loop: CASSVPRLAGANEQFF. The CDR3 nucleotides are TGTGCCAGCAGCGTACCCCGCCTAGCGGGAGCCAATGAGCAGTTCTTC. The gene calls are TRBV9 and TRBJ2-1; TRBD2 aligns across 10 bases. The junction had 7 bases not matched to a gene; V was cut back by 1 base and J by 6 bases. The CDR3 totals 16 residues. Germline V CDR1 and CDR2: SGDLS, YYNGEE. Supplemented by reference TRBV9 and TRBJ2-1, the full variable domain reads DSGVTQTPKHLITATGQRVTLRCSPRSGDLSVYWYQQSLDQGLQFLIQYYNGEERAKGNILERFSAQQFPDLHSELNLSSLELGDSALYFCASSVPRLAGANEQFFGPGTRLTVL.

This chain uses TRBV7-2 with TRBJ1-4; 7 bases fit TRBD1. Per germline, CDR1 SGHTA and CDR2 FQGNSA. Unmatched junction bases numbered 10, after V lost 2 bases and J lost 7 bases. The CDR3 length is 16 residues. The CDR3: CASSLPQRQGSEKLFF. In DNA form, the CDR3 reads TGTGCCAGCAGCTTACCCCAGCGACAGGGCAGTGAAAAACTGTTTTTT.

V usage is TRBV6-5 and J usage is TRBJ2-1, with no clear D. The CDR3 loop spans 15 amino acids. V lost 2 bases and J 6 bases, leaving 14 bases between the germline ends. Germline V gene sequence: CDR1 MNHEY, CDR2 SVGAGI. CDR3: CASSYREGVGNEQFF. The CDR3 nucleotides read TGTGCCAGCAGTTACAGAGAAGGAGTTGGCAATGAGCAGTTCTTC.

The rearrangement links TRBV6-7 to TRBJ1-1, with 8 bases that match TRBD1. TRBV6-7 belongs to the ORF category, with a function that is uncertain. The ends lost 0 bases at V and 10 bases at J; junction bases unmatched: 7. CDR3 length: 14 residues. The CDR3 sequence is CASSYSTDREGAFF. The DNA of the CDR3 is TGTGCCAGCAGTTACTCGACGGACAGGGAAGGAGCTTTCTTT.

This rearrangement joins TRBV11-2 to TRBJ1-4; 8 bases align to TRBD1. After removal of 6 bases from V and 4 bases from J, the junction contained 7 bases not matched to a gene. The CDR3 spans 15 residues. The germline V gene encodes CDR1 SGHAT and CDR2 FQNNGV. Here the CDR3 reads CASRGGQVYNEKLFF. The CDR3 nucleotides are TGTGCCAGCAGGGGGGGACAGGTCTATAATGAAAAACTGTTTTTT.

V is TRBV19 and J is TRBJ1-5, with no clear D. CDR1 LNHDA and CDR2 SQIVND come from the germline V gene (reference sequence). This CDR3 is built from 13 residues. V dropped 3 bases and J dropped 6 bases, with 9 bases sitting between them. CDR3 in DNA: TGTGCCAGTAGTATTGGAGGGTTTCAGCCCCAGCATTTT. This translates into CASSIGGFQPQHF.

This clone appeared once. The chain combines TRBV7-6 with TRBJ2-7; 11 bases line up with TRBD1. J was trimmed by 12 bases and V by 1 base; bases with no gene match: 5. The CDR3 sequence is 13 residues long. The germline gives CDR1 SGHVS, CDR2 FNYEAQ. CDR3: CASSLDSGQGAYF. CDR3 DNA: TGTGCCAGCAGCTTAGATTCAGGACAGGGGGCGTACTTC.

The chain joins TRBV7-2 to TRBJ2-2; D perhaps matches TRBD1 (6 bases). CDR3 length: 17 amino acids. Deletions cut 6 bases from V and 3 bases from J, with 20 bases between. Germline assignment: CDR1 SGHTA and CDR2 FQGNSA. The CDR3 reads CASSGRGDNPDTGELFF. CDR3 DNA: TGTGCCAGCAGTGGTAGAGGGGACAACCCCGACACCGGGGAGCTGTTTTTT.

CDR3 amino acids: CASSEEGNTEAFF. As DNA, the CDR3 is TGTGCCAGCAGTGAAGAGGGGAACACTGAAGCTTTCTTT. J is TRBJ1-1 and V is TRBV25-1; no firm D call. The CDR3 sequence is 13 residues long. Germline V gives CDR1 MGHDK, CDR2 SYGVNS. V lost 2 bases and J lost 1, with 5 bases in between.

This chain links TRBV19 with TRBJ1-1; a weak D match, TRBD1 (6 bases). CDR3 length equals 14 residues. V was shortened by 3 bases and J by 1 base, with 9 bases between the two germline ends. CDR1 and CDR2 (germline): LNHDA, SQIVND (reference sequence). The CDR3 sequence: CASSMGGGNTEAFF. Written as DNA, the CDR3 is TGTGCCAGTAGTATGGGAGGGGGGAACACTGAAGCTTTCTTT. Full variable domain (missing parts from reference TRBV19 and TRBJ1-1): DGGITQSPKYLFRKEGQNVTLSCEQNLNHDAMYWYRQDPGQGLRLIYYSQIVNDFQKGDIAEGYSVSREKKESFPLTVTSAQKNPTAFYLCASSMGGGNTEAFFGQGTRLTVV.

The V call is TRBV7-9, the J call TRBJ1-5; unclear D gene. V gave up 2 bases and J gave up 4 bases, with 6 bases separating them. The CDR3 runs to 13 residues. Germline CDR1 SEHNR, CDR2 FQNEAQ (reference sequence). This CDR3 reads CASSLTQNQPQHF. In DNA form, the CDR3 reads TGTGCCAGCAGCTTAACACAGAATCAGCCCCAGCATTTT.

In its sample, this clone was seen once. This CDR3 is CAQAQQNTEAFF. The DNA of the CDR3 is TGTGCCCAGGCGCAACAGAACACTGAAGCTTTCTTT. The chain recombines TRBV30 with TRBJ1-1; no reliable D call. The length of the CDR3 is 12 residues. Trimming removed 8 bases at V and 1 base at J, with 11 bases between. CDR1 and CDR2 (germline): GTSNPN, SVGIG (reference sequence).

The genes are TRBV5-4 and TRBJ2-3, with 8 bases aligning to TRBD2. Trimming cost V 4 bases and J 1 base; bases outside gene matches: 5. The germline gives CDR1 SGHNT, CDR2 YYREEE (reference sequence). The CDR3 length is 15 residues. The CDR3 region has the DNA TGTGCCAGCAGCACGCCAGCGGGAGGCACAGATACGCAGTATTTT. Its protein product is CASSTPAGGTDTQYF.

This chain links TRBV13 with TRBJ2-3, with TRBD2 matching over 7 bases. Germline V gene data show CDR1 as PRHDT and CDR2 as FYEKMQ (reference sequence). V lost 7 bases and J lost 4; bases outside the gene matches: 14. This CDR3 has 16 residues. The CDR3 region has the DNA TGTGCCAGCACCCACGGGGCGGGAGCGTCCGCAGATACGCAGTATTTT. It codes for CASTHGAGASADTQYF.

This clone was detected once. The CDR3, as DNA: TGCGCCAGCAGAGCGTCCCCTGGGACTTTCTTTGGAAACACCATATATTTT. Translating gives CASRASPGTFFGNTIYF. The chain recombines TRBV5-1 with TRBJ1-3, with D tentatively TRBD1 (5 bases). Trimming shortened V by 5 bases and J by 3 bases, and 21 bases separated the two germline ends. CDR1 is SGHRS and CDR2 is YFSETQ in the germline V gene. This CDR3 is built from 17 residues. Full variable domain (missing parts from reference TRBV5-1 and TRBJ1-3): KAGVTQTPRYLIKTRGQQVTLSCSPISGHRSVSWYQQTPGQGLQFLFEYFSETQRNKGNFPGRFSGRQFSNSRSEMNVSTLELGDSALYLCASRASPGTFFGNTIYFGEGSWLTVV.

V usage is TRBV18 and J usage is TRBJ2-3, with 8 bases aligning to TRBD2. V trimming: 1 base; J trimming: 1 base; junction bases outside the gene matches: 4. This CDR3 has 16 amino acids. Per the germline V gene, CDR1 is KGHSH and CDR2 is LQKENI. The CDR3 reads CASSPLAGSRTDTQYF. As DNA, the CDR3 is TGTGCCAGCTCACCACTAGCGGGAAGTCGCACAGATACGCAGTATTTT.

The chain is built from TRBV2 and TRBJ2-3, with 11 bases lining up with TRBD2. With 6 bases clipped from V and 5 bases from J, the junction kept 7 bases outside the gene matches. This CDR3 has 15 residues. Looked up from germline, CDR1 is SNHLY and CDR2 is FYNNEI. CDR3 in amino acids: CASSLLAGGKDTQYF. Here the CDR3 DNA reads TGTGCCAGCAGCCTTCTAGCGGGGGGAAAAGATACGCAGTATTTT.

In its sample, this clone was seen once. The chain is built from TRBV6-1 and TRBJ2-1; 9 bases map to TRBD1. The trim removed 7 bases at V and 8 bases at J, leaving 12 bases unmatched. This CDR3 contains 15 residues. Looked up from germline, CDR1 is MNHNS and CDR2 is SASEGT. The CDR3 DNA sequence: TGTGCCAGCACCCCTGGGGGACAGGGAATAGATGAGCAGTTCTTC. Translation gives CASTPGGQGIDEQFF.

The chain recombines TRBV9 with TRBJ2-1, with 14 bases aligning to TRBD2. Germline V CDR1 and CDR2: SGDLS, YYNGEE. Unmatched junction bases numbered 9, after V lost 1 base and J lost 0 bases. CDR3 length: 20 amino acids. The chain's CDR3 is CASSVKGLAGAEGSYNEQFF. In DNA, the CDR3 is TGTGCCAGCAGCGTAAAGGGACTAGCGGGAGCAGAAGGCTCCTACAATGAGCAGTTCTTC.

This clone was recorded only once. The chain recombines TRBV9 with TRBJ1-1; no definite D call. The CDR3 totals 11 residues. Trimming took 4 bases from V and 7 from J, leaving 8 bases between them. In germline, CDR1 is SGDLS, CDR2 YYNGEE. The CDR3 sequence: CASSQQVEAFF. CDR3 nucleotide sequence: TGTGCCAGCAGCCAACAAGTTGAAGCTTTCTTT.

The count of this clone is one. The chain is built from TRBV10-3 and TRBJ2-7, with D maybe TRBD1 (6 bases). V lost 6 bases to trimming and J lost 6 bases, with 9 bases between them. The CDR3 is made up of 11 amino acids. Germline V CDR1 and CDR2: ENHRY, SYGVKD. CDR3 nucleotides: TGTGCCATCAGGGACAGTCGCGAGCAGTACTTC. This translates into CAIRDSREQYF.

The chain joins TRBV5-1 to TRBJ1-2, with no clear D. CDR3 length equals 13 residues. Trimming took 0 bases from V and 4 from J, leaving 7 bases between them. Germline lookup yields CDR1 SGHRS and CDR2 YFSETQ. CDR3 loop: CASSLDSSYGYTF. The CDR3 nucleotides read TGCGCCAGCAGCTTGGACAGTTCCTATGGCTACACCTTC.

This chain links TRBV9 with TRBJ1-2; D call uncertain. V lost 0 bases and J lost 5, with 11 bases in between. Germline assignment: CDR1 SGDLS and CDR2 YYNGEE. This CDR3 comprises 14 residues. DNA of the CDR3: TGTGCCAGCAGCGTAGTGGGAGCAGGATATGGCTACACCTTC. It translates to CASSVVGAGYGYTF.

The CDR3 reads CASNGGRGAQGAGELFF. CDR3 coding DNA: TGCGCCAGCAACGGGGGACGGGGGGCCCAAGGGGCCGGGGAGCTGTTTTTT. The chain couples TRBV10-2 to TRBJ2-2, with a possible D match to TRBD2 (7 bases). CDR1 and CDR2 (germline): WSHSY, SAAADI. V lost 7 bases and J 6 bases, leaving 24 bases between the germline ends. The CDR3 length is 17 residues.